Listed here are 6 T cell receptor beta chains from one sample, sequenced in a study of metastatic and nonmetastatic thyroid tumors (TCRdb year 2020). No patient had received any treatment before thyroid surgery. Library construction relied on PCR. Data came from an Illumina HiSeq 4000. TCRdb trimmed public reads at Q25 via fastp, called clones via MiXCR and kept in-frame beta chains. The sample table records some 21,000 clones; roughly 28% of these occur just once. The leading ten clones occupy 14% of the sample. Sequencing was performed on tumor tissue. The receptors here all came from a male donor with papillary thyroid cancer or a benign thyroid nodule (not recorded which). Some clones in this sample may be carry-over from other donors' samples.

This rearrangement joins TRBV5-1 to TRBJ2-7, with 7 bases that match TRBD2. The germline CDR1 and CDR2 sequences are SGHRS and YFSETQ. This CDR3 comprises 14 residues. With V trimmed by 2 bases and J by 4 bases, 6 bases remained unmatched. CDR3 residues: CASSFNLADYEQYF. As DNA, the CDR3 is TGCGCCAGCAGCTTTAACCTAGCGGATTACGAGCAGTACTTC.

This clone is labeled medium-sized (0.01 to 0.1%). The CDR3 spells CASSSSGQGEYF. The CDR3 DNA reads as TGTGCCAGCTCAAGCTCGGGACAGGGGGAGTACTTC. V is TRBV18 and J is TRBJ2-7, with 11 bases aligning to TRBD1. CDR1 is KGHSH, CDR2 LQKENI, per germline. The V segment lost 5 bases and the J segment 11 bases; nucleotides outside the gene matches: 5. The CDR3 is made up of 12 amino acids.

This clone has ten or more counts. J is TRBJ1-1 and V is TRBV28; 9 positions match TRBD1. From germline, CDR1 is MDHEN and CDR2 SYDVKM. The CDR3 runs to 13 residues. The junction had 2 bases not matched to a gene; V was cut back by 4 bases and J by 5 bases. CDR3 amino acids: CASSWDRETEAFF. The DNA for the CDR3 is TGTGCCAGCAGTTGGGACAGGGAGACTGAAGCTTTCTTT.

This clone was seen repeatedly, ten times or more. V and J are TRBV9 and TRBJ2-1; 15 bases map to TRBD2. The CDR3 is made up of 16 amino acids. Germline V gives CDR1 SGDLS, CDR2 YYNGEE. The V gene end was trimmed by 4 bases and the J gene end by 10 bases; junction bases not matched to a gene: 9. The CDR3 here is CASSLRTSGREGEQFF. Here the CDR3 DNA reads TGTGCCAGCAGCCTGAGGACTAGCGGGAGGGAGGGGGAGCAGTTCTTC. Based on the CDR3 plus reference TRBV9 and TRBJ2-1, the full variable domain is DSGVTQTPKHLITATGQRVTLRCSPRSGDLSVYWYQQSLDQGLQFLIQYYNGEERAKGNILERFSAQQFPDLHSELNLSSLELGDSALYFCASSLRTSGREGEQFFGPGTRLTVL.

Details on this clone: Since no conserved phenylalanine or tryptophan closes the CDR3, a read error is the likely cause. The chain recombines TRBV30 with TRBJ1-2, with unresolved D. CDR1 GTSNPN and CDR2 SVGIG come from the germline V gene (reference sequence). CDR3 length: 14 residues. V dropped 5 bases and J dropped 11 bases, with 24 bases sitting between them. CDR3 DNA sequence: TGTGCCTGGTCTCTCACCCCGGGGAACAGTCGGTACACCTCC. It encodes CAWSLTPGNSRYTS.

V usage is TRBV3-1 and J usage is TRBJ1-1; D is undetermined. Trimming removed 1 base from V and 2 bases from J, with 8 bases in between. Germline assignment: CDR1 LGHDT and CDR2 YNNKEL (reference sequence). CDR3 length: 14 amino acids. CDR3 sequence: CASSQVWCNTEAFF. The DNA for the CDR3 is TGTGCCAGCAGCCAAGTTTGGTGCAACACTGAAGCTTTCTTT.